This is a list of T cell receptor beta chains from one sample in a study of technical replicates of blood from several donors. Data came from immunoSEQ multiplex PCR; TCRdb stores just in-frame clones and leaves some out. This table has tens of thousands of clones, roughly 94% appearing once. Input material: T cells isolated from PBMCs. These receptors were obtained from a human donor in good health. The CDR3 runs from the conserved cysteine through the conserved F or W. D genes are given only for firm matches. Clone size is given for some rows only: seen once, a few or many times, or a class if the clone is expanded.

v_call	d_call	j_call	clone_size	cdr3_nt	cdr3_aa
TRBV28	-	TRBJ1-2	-	TGTGCCAGCAGTTTTTCTACCAACTATGGCTACACCTTC	CASSFSTNYGYTF
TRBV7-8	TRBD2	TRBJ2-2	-	TGTGCCAGCAGCTTATACAGTTTAAGCGGGAGCACCGGGGAGCTGTTTTTT	CASSLYSLSGSTGELFF
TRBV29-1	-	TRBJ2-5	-	TGCAGCGTTGTTTGGACTGGACAAGAGACCCAGTACTTC	CSVVWTGQETQYF
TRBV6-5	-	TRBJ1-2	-	TGTGCCAGCAGTTACTCTAGCCCCAGGGATGGGGGCTACACCTTC	CASSYSSPRDGGYTF
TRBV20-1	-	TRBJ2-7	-	TGCAGTGCTCTCTTATACGAGCAGTACTTC	CSALLYEQYF
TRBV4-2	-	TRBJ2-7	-	TGTGCCAGCAGCCAAGATCCAGGGCGCGAGCAGTACTTC	CASSQDPGREQYF
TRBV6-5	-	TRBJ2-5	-	TGTGCCACCTTTCAAGAGACCCAGTACTTC	CATFQETQYF
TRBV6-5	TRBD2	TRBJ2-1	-	TGTGCCAGCAGTTATACCCTAGCGGGAGCAAACAATGAGCAGTTCTTC	CASSYTLAGANNEQFF
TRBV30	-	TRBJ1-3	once	TGTGCCTGGAGTGGAGGGCAGTTCTTTAGGTTCTCTGGAAACACCATATATTTT	CAWSGGQFFRFSGNTIYF
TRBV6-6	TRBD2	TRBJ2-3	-	TGTGCCAGCAGCTTTGGCGGGAGATTTACAGATACGCAGTATTTT	CASSFGGRFTDTQYF
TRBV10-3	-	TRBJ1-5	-	TGTGCCATCAGACAAGACAATCAGCCCCAGCATTTT	CAIRQDNQPQHF
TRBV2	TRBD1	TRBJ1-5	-	TGTGCCAGCAGTGAAAGAGGGGGCCAGCCCCAGCATTTT	CASSERGGQPQHF
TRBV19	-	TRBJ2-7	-	TGTGCCAGTAGTACAGGGCCAGGGATATACGAGCAGTACTTC	CASSTGPGIYEQYF
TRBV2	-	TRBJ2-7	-	TGTGCCAGCAGTGAATTTCGATGGGGAACTAGCTCATACGAGCAGTACTTC	CASSEFRWGTSSYEQYF
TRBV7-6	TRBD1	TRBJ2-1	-	TGTGCCAGCAGCTTGAACAGGGGGCTAAGCTACAATGAGCAGTTCTTC	CASSLNRGLSYNEQFF
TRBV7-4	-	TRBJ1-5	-	TGTGCCAGCAGCTTAGACTTCCCGGTGACAGTTCAGAGGCCCCAGCATTTT	CASSLDFPVTVQRPQHF
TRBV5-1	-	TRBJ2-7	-	TGCGCCAGCAGCCCAATGGGACTCGCCTACGAGCAGTACTTC	CASSPMGLAYEQYF
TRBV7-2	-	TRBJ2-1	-	TGTGCCAGCAGCTTATGGGGCGAGCAGTTCTTC	CASSLWGEQFF
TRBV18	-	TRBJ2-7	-	TGTGCCAGCTCACCACCTACGGGAGCCAACGAGCAGTACTTC	CASSPPTGANEQYF
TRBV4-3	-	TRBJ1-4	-	TGCGCCAGCAGCTCTACAGAATATGAAAAACTGTTTTTT	CASSSTEYEKLFF
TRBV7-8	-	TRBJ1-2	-	TGTGCCAGCAGCTTCTCGGGGATCGACTATGGCTACACCTTC	CASSFSGIDYGYTF